The clone carrying this TCR delta chain was counted between two and nine times. For this DNA, TCRdb reports the protein of a much larger clone, which diverges at residue 9, most likely from a read error; the protein presented here is translated directly from the DNA. The CDR3 totals 17 residues. Germline CDR1 reads TSWWSYY; CDR2 reads QGS. The trim removed 2 bases at V and 3 bases at J, leaving 12 bases unmatched. TCRdb re-called the multiplex PCR reads via CATT. The sample contains around 50,000 delta-chain clones, approximately 1.5% of which appear only once. Bulk repertoires came from Vgamma9/Vdelta2+ or Vdelta2-negative gammadelta T cells flow-sorted from PBMC. These data are taken from a study of γδ T cells in repeated Plasmodium falciparum infection.

The chain couples TRDV1 to TRDJ1; 7 nucleotides align to TRDD3. Assignment of the J gene here rests on matching the DNA to germline, because TCRdb gives none. This clonotype was sampled from a pool of human donors (malaria-infected and uninfected, not separated). Sequencing was done on a sample of gamma-delta T cells from blood. The CDR3 protein is CALGEAVYGGMADKLIF. In DNA, the CDR3 is TGTGCTCTTGGGGAAGCTGTGTACGGGGGGATGGCCGATAAACTCATCTTT.